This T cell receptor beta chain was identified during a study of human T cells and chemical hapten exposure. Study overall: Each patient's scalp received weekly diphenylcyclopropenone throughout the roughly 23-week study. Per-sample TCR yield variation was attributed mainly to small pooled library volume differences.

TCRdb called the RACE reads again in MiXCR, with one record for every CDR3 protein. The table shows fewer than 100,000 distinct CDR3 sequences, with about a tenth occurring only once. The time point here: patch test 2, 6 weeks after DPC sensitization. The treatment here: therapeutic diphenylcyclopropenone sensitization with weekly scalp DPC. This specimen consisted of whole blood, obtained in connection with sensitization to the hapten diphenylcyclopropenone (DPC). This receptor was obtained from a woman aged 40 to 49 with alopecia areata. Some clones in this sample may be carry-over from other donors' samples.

The CDR3 region is CASSPPAGDNEQFF. DNA of the CDR3: TGCGCCAGCAGCCCTCCCGCGGGGGACAATGAGCAGTTCTTC. This sequence joins TRBV5-1 and TRBJ2-1; 7 bases are shared with TRBD2. V lost 4 bases, J lost 5 bases, and 6 bases stayed unmatched. Germline loops: CDR1 SGHRS, CDR2 YFSETQ. The CDR3 sequence is 14 residues long.